This T cell receptor (beta chain) appears in the sequencing data of a study of OX40 agonist ivuxolimab in advanced cancers. There are 15 residues in the CDR3. CDR1 LNHDA and CDR2 SQIVND come from the germline V gene (reference sequence). Germline trimming cut 2 bases from V and 2 bases from J; bases unmatched to any gene: 4. Exclusion of a patient followed from autoimmune disease history or systemic immunosuppression. Libraries were prepared by immunoSEQ multiplex PCR; TCRdb keeps only in-frame clonotypes and omits some of them. This sample has about 76,000 clones; about 85% occur once, and the top ten carry roughly 3.1%.

Sequencing used CD4+ or CD8+ T cells sorted from blood, obtained in a trial of the OX40 agonist ivuxolimab. This TCR was recovered from an adult with an advanced solid tumor such as melanoma, head and neck, liver or kidney cancer. The chain recombines TRBV19 with TRBJ2-3; 7 bases are shared with TRBD1. The CDR3 DNA reads TGTGCCAGTAGTATACGGGGACAGCCCACAGATACGCAGTATTTT. Residues: CASSIRGQPTDTQYF.